The entry below gives a single TCR beta chain sequence along with its context. The antigen is undetermined. This specimen comes from a study of cytomegalovirus exposure and HLA in healthy donors. The wider study: Membership in the Caucasian-associated ancestry cluster was found for 75% to 90% of approximately 430 genotyped donors. Regarding the study as a whole: In presence/absence analyses, roughly uniform sequencing depth across donors was assumed.

This CDR3 has 13 amino acids. Germline CDR1 LNHDA, CDR2 SQIVND (reference sequence). V lost 7 bases and J 0 bases, leaving 4 bases between the germline ends. Vbeta (60) and Jbeta (13) primers were used in the PCR. TCRdb's copy holds only in-frame clones and misses some; the assay was immunoSEQ multiplex PCR. Seen here are some 200,000 clones, roughly 13% observed once, and the top ten hold approximately 8.4%. This TCR came from a middle-aged man in good health and CMV-seropositive. The chain employs TRBV19 and TRBJ2-6, with D uncertain. The sample taken for sequencing was PBMCs. The CDR3 protein is CASIHSGANVLTF. The CDR3 DNA reads TGTGCCAGTATCCACTCTGGGGCCAACGTCCTGACTTTC.